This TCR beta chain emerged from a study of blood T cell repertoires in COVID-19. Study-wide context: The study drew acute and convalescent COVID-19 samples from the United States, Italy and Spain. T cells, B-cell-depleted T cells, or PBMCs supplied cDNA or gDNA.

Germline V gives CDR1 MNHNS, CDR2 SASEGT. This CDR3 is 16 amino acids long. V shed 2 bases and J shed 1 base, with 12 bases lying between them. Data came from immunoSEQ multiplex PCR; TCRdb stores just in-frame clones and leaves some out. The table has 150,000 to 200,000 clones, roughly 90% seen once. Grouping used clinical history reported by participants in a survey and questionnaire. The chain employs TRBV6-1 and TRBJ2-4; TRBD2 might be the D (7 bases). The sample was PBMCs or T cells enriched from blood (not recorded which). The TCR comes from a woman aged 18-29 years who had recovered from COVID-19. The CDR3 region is CASSERGGLAKNIQYF. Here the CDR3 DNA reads TGTGCCAGCAGTGAAAGGGGGGGCTTGGCCAAAAACATTCAGTACTTC.